This paragraph reports one TCR beta chain. Its specificity is not known. The run depth of the assay was deep. TCRdb's table, derived via immunoSEQ multiplex PCR, lists solely in-frame clones and lacks some. The sample lists roughly 1,800,000 clones, just under 95% seen once, with approximately 1% in the top ten. The entry originates in a study of shared clonotypes between healthy human individuals. Broader study findings: Relative to clonotypes present in all four donors, those not shared had lower generation probabilities.

CD45RO-negative cells were positively selected for CCR7, leaving out terminally differentiated effector memory CD45RA+ cells. All of the donors resided in Nashville, Tennessee, and each was a Caucasian adult. Germline loops: CDR1 SGHNT, CDR2 YYREEE (reference sequence). V shed 4 bases and J 8 bases; nucleotides not matched to a gene: 19. The length of the CDR3 is 18 residues. The chain couples TRBV5-4 to TRBJ1-2; 11 bases align to TRBD1. This clonotype originated in a man aged 18-30 years in good health. The sequenced sample was naive CD8+ T cells sorted from blood. CDR3 sequence: CASSNLAGQGVLRGGYTF. CDR3 nucleotide sequence: TGTGCCAGCAGCAATCTGGCGGGACAGGGGGTACTCCGCGGGGGCTACACCTTC.